This record looks at one TCR beta chain sequence and its context. Antigen unknown. Drawing of blood for sampling happened at baseline, at cycle 4 day 1, and at cycle 7 day 1. Germline trimming cut 4 bases from V and 9 bases from J; bases unmatched to any gene: 9. The CDR3 is made up of 13 amino acids. Germline lookup yields CDR1 SGDLS and CDR2 YYNGEE. This sample stems from a study of OX40 agonist ivuxolimab in advanced cancers. Study-wide background: Ivuxolimab, which patients received intravenously every 2 weeks, was dosed at 0.01 to 10 mg/kg. Cancers in dose escalation were hepatocellular, melanoma, renal cell and head and neck.

Profiled with immunoSEQ multiplex PCR; TCRdb holds only in-frame clones, not every one. Found here are around 76,000 clones, 85% to 90% of them singletons; the top ten hold over 10%. General study findings and limits: CD8+ T cells were the subset that, on average, had more expanded clones than CD4+.

The sequence was obtained from an adult with an advanced solid tumor such as melanoma, head and neck, liver or kidney cancer. Specimen: CD4+ or CD8+ T cells sorted from blood, collected in a trial of the OX40 agonist ivuxolimab. The chain employs TRBV9 and TRBJ2-7; 8 bases are a match to TRBD2. CDR3: CASSPSGGPRQYF. The CDR3, as DNA: TGTGCCAGCAGCCCCAGCGGGGGACCGAGGCAGTACTTC.